The 4 T cell receptor beta chains in this list originate from one sample, sequenced in a study of a mutant IDH1 vaccine in newly diagnosed glioma. No antigen is known for these receptors. Documented time point: week 11, during vaccination. Every single dose of the vaccine, 300 ug of mutant IDH1 20-mer peptide, came with topical imiquimod. The method was immunoSEQ multiplex PCR; TCRdb's version includes in-frame clones alone and lacks a portion of them. The sample has 35,000 to 40,000 clones; roughly 84% are singletons. The sample was PBMCs, taken from a glioma patient whose treatment included an IDH1 peptide vaccine. Every receptor here comes from a man aged 35 to 55 with glioma.

J is TRBJ2-3 and V is TRBV19; 10 bases fit TRBD2. This CDR3 is built from 15 residues. Germline V gene sequence: CDR1 LNHDA, CDR2 SQIVND (reference sequence). J gave up 2 bases and V 7 bases, and 6 bases lay outside the gene matches. The CDR3 protein is CASTETSGPTDTQYF. The DNA for the CDR3 is TGTGCCAGTACGGAGACTAGCGGGCCCACAGATACGCAGTATTTT.

V is TRBV15 and J is TRBJ1-2; 11 nucleotides agree with TRBD1. CDR1 and CDR2 from the germline V gene are LNHNV and YYDKDF (reference sequence). The CDR3 runs 14 residues. Unmatched junction bases numbered 5, after V lost 4 bases and J lost 7 bases. The CDR3 DNA sequence: TGTGCCACCAGCACCGGACAGGGGGCTCTTGGCTACACCTTC. Its translation is CATSTGQGALGYTF.

J is TRBJ1-4 and V is TRBV6-5; possible D gene TRBD1, 6 bases. This CDR3 has 14 amino acids. V was shortened by 8 bases and J by 0 bases, with 10 bases between the two germline ends. Germline CDR1 and CDR2: MNHEY and SVGAGI. CDR3 DNA sequence: TGTGCCAGCTGCCGGACAGCAACTAATGAAAAACTGTTTTTT. This encodes CASCRTATNEKLFF.

V gene TRBV7-9 combines with J gene TRBJ1-2, with a possible D match to TRBD1 (5 bases). Germline-derived CDR1 and CDR2 are SEHNR and FQNEAQ (reference sequence). This CDR3 contains 13 residues. Trimming removed 2 bases from V and 7 bases from J, with 11 bases in between. This CDR3 is CASSLQGTGGYTF. As DNA, the CDR3 is TGTGCCAGCAGCTTACAGGGAACGGGTGGCTACACCTTC.